These 14 T cell receptor beta chains originate from one sample sequenced in a study of shared clonotypes between healthy human individuals. CD45RO negativity and positive selection for CCR7 defined naive CD8 cells, a population that excluded terminally differentiated effector memory CD45RA+ cells. The data were produced by immunoSEQ multiplex PCR, yet TCRdb's version contains in-frame clones alone and is incomplete. The table records about 2 million clones, approximately 94% of them present only once. Specimen: naive CD8+ T cells sorted from blood. The receptors stem from a man between 18 and 29 years old in good health.

This clone was detected once. The chain is built from TRBV2 and TRBJ2-7; 8 bases align to TRBD2. The CDR3 loop spans 16 amino acids. With V trimmed by 2 bases and J by 0 bases, 6 bases remained unmatched. Per the germline V gene, CDR1 is SNHLY and CDR2 is FYNNEI. The CDR3 bases are TGTGCCAGCAGTGAAAAGCCGGGGGGGAGCTCCTACGAGCAGTACTTC. Its translation: CASSEKPGGSSYEQYF.

This chain links TRBV30 with TRBJ1-5; D might be TRBD1 (5 bases). The CDR3 covers 14 residues. Per the germline V gene, CDR1 is GTSNPN and CDR2 is SVGIG (reference sequence). The V and J ends lost 7 bases and 0 bases respectively, with 13 bases between them. The chain's CDR3 is CAYGGENSNQPQHF. The CDR3 bases are TGTGCCTACGGAGGGGAGAATAGCAATCAGCCCCAGCATTTT.

About this clone: The same CDR3 can be traced to other DNA sequences in this sample. V is TRBV5-4 and J is TRBJ2-2; weak D call: TRBD1 (5 bases). There are 15 residues in the CDR3. V dropped 4 bases and J dropped 1 base, with 11 bases sitting between them. CDR1 is SGHNT and CDR2 is YYREEE in the germline V gene (reference sequence). CDR3 coding DNA: TGTGCCAGCAGCCTGGGGCAGGGGAACACCGGGGAGCTGTTTTTT. This codes for CASSLGQGNTGELFF.

The chain combines TRBV7-2 with TRBJ1-6; TRBD1 might be the D (5 bases). V was cut by 2 bases and J by 8 bases, with 19 bases left in between. There are 17 residues in the CDR3. Germline lookup yields CDR1 SGHTA and CDR2 FQGNSA. The CDR3 loop reads CASSLLIGVEGDSPLHF. The CDR3 DNA is TGTGCCAGCAGCTTATTAATTGGGGTTGAAGGGGATTCACCCCTCCACTTT.

The chain uses TRBV10-2 and TRBJ2-7, with 9 bases matching TRBD2. With 2 bases clipped from V and 6 bases from J, the junction kept 8 bases outside the gene matches. The length of the CDR3 is 15 residues. The germline V gene has CDR1 WSHSY and CDR2 SAAADI. DNA of the CDR3: TGCGCCAGCAGTGAGGTGGTAGCGGGAGTTCTCGAGCAGTACTTC. As protein: CASSEVVAGVLEQYF.

The V and J genes are TRBV6-6 and TRBJ2-3; no reliable D call. V was trimmed by 0 bases and J by 2 bases, leaving 12 bases between them. Germline values: CDR1 MNHNY, CDR2 SVGAGI (reference sequence). The CDR3 sequence is 16 residues long. CDR3 region: CASSYSSTAYTDTQYF. The DNA for the CDR3 is TGTGCCAGCAGTTACTCGAGCACAGCTTACACAGATACGCAGTATTTT.

This sequence joins TRBV15 and TRBJ2-2; D remains ambiguous. Trimming pared 0 bases from V and 6 bases from J, leaving 17 bases between. The length of the CDR3 is 17 residues. Germline lookup yields CDR1 LNHNV and CDR2 YYDKDF (reference sequence). Here the CDR3 reads CATSRDVGHSKPGELFF. The CDR3 DNA reads TGTGCCACCAGCAGAGATGTAGGGCACTCTAAACCCGGGGAGCTGTTTTTT. Variable domain in full (rest from reference TRBV15 and TRBJ2-2): DAMVIQNPRYQVTQFGKPVTLSCSQTLNHNVMYWYQQKSSQAPKLLFHYYDKDFNNEADTPDNFQSRRPNTSFCFLDIRSPGLGDTAMYLCATSRDVGHSKPGELFFGEGSRLTVL.

The chain links TRBV28 to TRBJ2-1, with a possible D match to TRBD2 (6 bases). The CDR3 totals 17 residues. Germline CDR1 is MDHEN and CDR2 is SYDVKM. Trimming took 1 base from V and 5 from J, leaving 18 bases between them. The CDR3 DNA reads TGTGCCAGCAGTTTATTGGTGGCTAGCGAGATCAACAATGAGCAGTTCTTC. This codes for CASSLLVASEINNEQFF.

This clone showed up just once. J is TRBJ1-5 and V is TRBV28, with 7 bases matching TRBD1. V shed 6 bases, J shed 4 bases, and the junction held 9 bases outside the gene matches. The CDR3 is 15 residues long. Germline loops: CDR1 MDHEN, CDR2 SYDVKM. The CDR3 region is CASSPGTASNQPQHF. CDR3 nucleotides: TGTGCCAGCAGCCCAGGGACAGCTTCTAATCAGCCCCAGCATTTT.

The chain combines TRBV4-2 with TRBJ2-7, with D maybe TRBD1 (6 bases). Germline values: CDR1 LGHNA, CDR2 YNFKEQ. Trimming took off 0 bases at V and 4 bases at J, with 7 bases between the two ends. The CDR3 spans 13 residues. The CDR3 region has the DNA TGTGCCAGCAGCCAAGACCAGGGGTACGAGCAGTACTTC. This codes for CASSQDQGYEQYF.

The chain combines TRBV5-1 with TRBJ2-5, with TRBD1 matching 7 bases. The CDR3 spans 16 residues. CDR1 is SGHRS and CDR2 is YFSETQ in the germline V gene. V lost 4 bases to trimming and J lost 3 bases; unmatched junction nucleotides: 12. CDR3 coding DNA: TGCGCCAGCAGCCCGTCCAGGGGGTACAACGAAGAGACCCAGTACTTC. Protein: CASSPSRGYNEETQYF.

The rearrangement joins TRBV29-1 to TRBJ2-7; the D gene is possibly TRBD1 (5 bases). The germline V gene has CDR1 SQVTM and CDR2 ANQGSEA. CDR3 size: 13 residues. V was cut by 7 bases and J by 6 bases, with 19 bases left in between. The DNA of the CDR3 is TGCAGCGCTACCACCAGGGTGGAGAGCGAGCAGTACTTC. Protein sequence: CSATTRVESEQYF.

The chain couples TRBV6-5 to TRBJ2-3, with TRBD2 identical over 7 bases. Germline V gives CDR1 MNHEY, CDR2 SVGAGI. CDR3 length: 16 residues. J gave up 6 bases and V 4 bases, and 13 bases lay outside the gene matches. The CDR3 reads CASSWLAEGRSDTQYF. The CDR3 nucleotides are TGTGCCAGCAGTTGGCTAGCGGAGGGCCGATCCGATACGCAGTATTTT.

The chain recombines TRBV21-1 with TRBJ2-7; the table names TRBD2, a call not compared with the DNA. TRBV21-1 is flagged as a pseudogene. The CDR3 consists of 14 residues. CDR3 loop: CASSTGTEIYEQYF. The CDR3 region has the DNA TGTGCCAGCAGCACGGGGACTGAGATCTACGAGCAGTACTTC.